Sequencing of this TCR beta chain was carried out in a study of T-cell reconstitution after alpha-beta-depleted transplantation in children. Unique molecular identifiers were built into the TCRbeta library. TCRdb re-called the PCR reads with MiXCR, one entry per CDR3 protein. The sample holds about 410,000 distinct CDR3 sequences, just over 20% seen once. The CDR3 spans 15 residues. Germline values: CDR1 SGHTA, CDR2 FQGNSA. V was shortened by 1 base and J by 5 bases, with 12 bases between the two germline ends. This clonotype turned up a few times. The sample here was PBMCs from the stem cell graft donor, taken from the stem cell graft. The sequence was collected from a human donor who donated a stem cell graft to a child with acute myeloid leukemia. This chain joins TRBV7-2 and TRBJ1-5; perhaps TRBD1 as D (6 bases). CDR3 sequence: CASSLEQGRDQPQHF. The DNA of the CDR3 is TGTGCCAGCAGCTTAGAACAGGGTCGGGATCAGCCCCAGCATTTT.